The 32 T cell receptor beta chains listed next were all sequenced from one sample in a study of OX40 agonist ivuxolimab in advanced cancers. Assay: immunoSEQ multiplex PCR; the TCRdb copy retains only in-frame clones and omits some. The data show 70,000 to 95,000 clones, 85% to 90% seen once. The source material was CD4+ or CD8+ T cells sorted from blood, sampled in a trial of the OX40 agonist ivuxolimab. Receptor source: an adult with an advanced solid tumor such as melanoma, head and neck, liver or kidney cancer.

The genes are TRBV7-2 and TRBJ2-5; possible D gene TRBD2, 6 bases. This CDR3 contains 13 residues. Germline V gene lookup returns CDR1 SGHTA and CDR2 FQGNSA. The germline V and J ends were trimmed by 4 bases and 0 bases, with 6 bases remaining between them. CDR3 residues: CASSWDYQETQYF. The CDR3 bases are TGTGCCAGCAGCTGGGACTACCAAGAGACCCAGTACTTC.

This clone was recorded only once. The rearrangement joins TRBV7-9 to TRBJ1-1; 9 bases map to TRBD1. The CDR3 runs to 17 residues. The V gene end was trimmed by 5 bases and the J gene end by 0 bases; junction bases not matched to a gene: 10. In germline, CDR1 is SEHNR, CDR2 FQNEAQ (reference sequence). The CDR3 region has the DNA TGTGCCAGCAGCCCCTGGACAGGGGAACACATGAACACTGAAGCTTTCTTT. Its translation: CASSPWTGEHMNTEAFF.

The chain employs TRBV5-1 and TRBJ1-1; 7 nucleotides line up with TRBD1. The CDR3 contains 13 residues. Germline CDR1 SGHRS, CDR2 YFSETQ. Trimming cost V 2 bases and J 4 bases; bases outside gene matches: 2. DNA for the CDR3: TGCGCCAGCAGCTTAACAGGGGTCACTGAAGCTTTCTTT. This encodes CASSLTGVTEAFF.

V is TRBV9 and J is TRBJ1-3; the match to TRBD1 covers 7 bases. V gave up 0 bases and J gave up 3 bases; unmatched junction bases: 3. Germline-derived CDR1 and CDR2 are SGDLS and YYNGEE. This CDR3 comprises 15 residues. CDR3 nucleotides: TGTGCCAGCAGCGTAGACCAGGGGGTTGGAAACACCATATATTTT. The encoded protein is CASSVDQGVGNTIYF.

This sequence joins TRBV4-2 and TRBJ2-5; 7 bases match TRBD2. V was clipped by 4 bases and J by 4 bases; unmatched bases: 6. CDR3 length equals 14 residues. Germline lookup yields CDR1 LGHNA and CDR2 YNFKEQ. As DNA, the CDR3 is TGTGCCAGCAGCCCCAGGGAGGGAAGAGAGACCCAGTACTTC. Protein: CASSPREGRETQYF.

V is TRBV29-1 and J is TRBJ1-2, with 8 bases aligning to TRBD1. V lost 3 bases to trimming and J lost 2 bases; unmatched junction nucleotides: 5. The CDR3 consists of 14 residues. Germline loops: CDR1 SQVTM, CDR2 ANQGSEA. The CDR3 sequence: CSVEGRGRNYGYTF. The CDR3, as DNA: TGCAGCGTTGAGGGCAGGGGGCGGAACTATGGCTACACCTTC.

The table lists this clone with a few counts. V and J are TRBV27 and TRBJ2-7, with 8 bases fitting TRBD1. This CDR3 is 14 amino acids long. After removal of 3 bases from V and 0 bases from J, the junction contained 1 base not matched to a gene. Germline V gene lookup returns CDR1 MNHEY and CDR2 SMNVEV (reference sequence). CDR3 amino acids: CASSFRGPSYEQYF. The CDR3 bases are TGTGCCAGCAGTTTCAGGGGGCCCTCCTACGAGCAGTACTTC.

V gene TRBV6-5 combines with J gene TRBJ1-5; 9 bases are shared with TRBD1. J was trimmed by 3 bases and V by 5 bases; bases with no gene match: 5. CDR1 MNHEY and CDR2 SVGAGI come from the germline V gene. The CDR3 spans 15 residues. CDR3 nucleotides: TGTGCCAGCAGTCCCGGACAGGGGTACAATCAGCCCCAGCATTTT. Encoded protein: CASSPGQGYNQPQHF.

The chain couples TRBV30 to TRBJ2-7; D ambiguous. The CDR3 is 11 amino acids. With 1 base removed from V and 3 bases from J, the gap between germline ends came to 4 bases. Germline V gene sequence: CDR1 GTSNPN, CDR2 SVGIG (reference sequence). CDR3 nucleotides: TGTGCCTGGAGTGCAGGCTACGAGCAGTACTTC. It is translated as CAWSAGYEQYF.

This clone was seen only once. The rearrangement joins TRBV27 to TRBJ1-2, with D possibly being TRBD1 (6 bases). Trimming cost V 5 bases and J 5 bases, with 12 bases left between them. The CDR3 loop spans 13 amino acids. Germline CDR1 reads MNHEY; CDR2 reads SMNVEV (reference sequence). The CDR3 DNA is TGTGCCAGCAGTGACGGGGGACATTATGGCTACACCTTC. This encodes CASSDGGHYGYTF.

The chain combines TRBV11-3 with TRBJ2-5; 7 bases line up with TRBD2. CDR3 length: 17 residues. V shed 1 base, J shed 11 bases, and the junction held 19 bases outside the gene matches. Per the germline V gene, CDR1 is SGHNT and CDR2 is YENEEA. The CDR3 spells CASSLGPSVLGRGEQYF. In DNA, the CDR3 is TGTGCCAGCAGCTTAGGGCCCAGTGTATTGGGCCGGGGGGAGCAGTACTTC.

This chain joins TRBV6-1 and TRBJ2-7; tentatively, D is TRBD1 (6 bases). This CDR3 is 13 amino acids long. Per germline, CDR1 MNHNS and CDR2 SASEGT. V was clipped by 5 bases and J by 4 bases, with 12 bases between them. This CDR3 is CASSREQGYEQYF. The CDR3 DNA is TGTGCCAGCAGTAGAGAACAGGGTTACGAGCAGTACTTC.

The rearrangement uses TRBV6-5 and TRBJ1-3; D unresolved. This CDR3 has 15 amino acids. The germline V and J ends were trimmed by 6 bases and 0 bases, with 12 bases remaining between them. Germline V gene data show CDR1 as MNHEY and CDR2 as SVGAGI. The chain's CDR3 is CASSRQANSGNTIYF. CDR3 nucleotides: TGTGCCAGCAGCCGACAAGCCAACTCTGGAAACACCATATATTTT.

The chain uses TRBV18 and TRBJ2-2, with D unresolved. This CDR3 has 14 residues. Germline V gene data show CDR1 as KGHSH and CDR2 as LQKENI. The V end lost 4 bases, the J end lost 3 bases, and 9 bases lay between the germline ends. The CDR3 nucleotides read TGTGCCAGCTCACGGGCCTGGGACACCGGGGAGCTGTTTTTT. This sequence encodes CASSRAWDTGELFF.

The chain links TRBV27 to TRBJ2-1; 11 bases map to TRBD2. The CDR3 spans 15 residues. Losses at the gene ends were 8 bases for V and 0 bases for J; bases not matched to a gene: 3. Germline V lookup: CDR1 MNHEY, CDR2 SMNVEV (reference sequence). The CDR3 sequence is CASSLAGGSYNEQFF. CDR3 in DNA: TGTGCCAGCTCGCTAGCGGGAGGCTCCTACAATGAGCAGTTCTTC.

J is TRBJ1-3 and V is TRBV7-9, with 10 positions matching TRBD1. Trimming at V came to 5 bases and at J to 0 bases, leaving 7 bases not matched to a gene. The CDR3 runs 17 residues. CDR1 is SEHNR and CDR2 is FQNEAQ in the germline V gene (reference sequence). CDR3 sequence reads: CASSRTGTGVSGNTIYF. As DNA, the CDR3 is TGTGCCAGCAGCAGAACCGGGACAGGGGTCTCTGGAAACACCATATATTTT.

Points on this clone: Germline and junction disagree at one end, which may indicate a read error. The V gene is TRBV19, the J gene TRBJ2-1; 14 bases line up with TRBD2. This CDR3 spans 18 amino acids. Germline V CDR1 and CDR2: LNHDA, SQIVND (reference sequence). The CDR3 spells CASSIGHPGLAGVLEQFF. In nucleotides, the CDR3 is TGTGCCAGTAGCATAGGCCACCCGGGACTAGCGGGAGTACTTGAGCAGTTCTTC.

This clone was seen just once. The chain recombines TRBV28 with TRBJ1-1; D uncertain. The CDR3 consists of 15 residues. Germline V gene data show CDR1 as MDHEN and CDR2 as SYDVKM. With 3 bases removed from V and 2 bases from J, the gap between germline ends came to 13 bases. CDR3 residues: CASSLRAGSNTEAFF. In DNA form, the CDR3 reads TGTGCCAGCAGTTTGAGGGCCGGCTCAAACACTGAAGCTTTCTTT.

CDR3 DNA: TGTGCCAGCAGCCACTCTATACCCTCCACGGGACAGGTCGGAGCTTTCTTT. As protein: CASSHSIPSTGQVGAFF. The chain carries TRBV16 and TRBJ1-1, with 8 bases that match TRBD1. The V gene's germline CDR1 is KGHSY and CDR2 FQNENV. The CDR3 spans 17 residues. J lost 10 bases, V lost 3 bases, and 19 bases had no gene match.

This rearrangement joins TRBV7-2 to TRBJ2-1; the match to TRBD2 covers 8 bases. The CDR3 extends over 15 amino acids. V lost 1 base and J lost 6; bases outside the gene matches: 5. The germline V gene encodes CDR1 SGHTA and CDR2 FQGNSA. The CDR3 sequence: CASSLVAGGLNEQFF. The CDR3 nucleotides read TGTGCCAGCAGCTTAGTTGCGGGAGGCCTCAATGAGCAGTTCTTC. The full variable domain, in which reference TRBV7-2 and TRBJ2-1 provide the parts outside the CDR3, is GAGVSQSPSNKVTEKGKDVELRCDPISGHTALYWYRQSLGQGLEFLIYFQGNSAPDKSGLPSDRFSAERTGGSVSTLTIQRTQQEDSAVYLCASSLVAGGLNEQFFGPGTRLTVL.

V usage is TRBV6-5 and J usage is TRBJ2-7; 7 bases fit TRBD2. Germline-derived CDR1 and CDR2 are MNHEY and SVGAGI. With 2 bases clipped from V and 5 bases from J, the junction kept 3 bases outside the gene matches. The CDR3 is 13 amino acids. CDR3 sequence: CASSYGLGNEQYF. The CDR3 DNA sequence: TGTGCCAGCAGTTACGGACTAGGTAACGAGCAGTACTTC.

The chain uses TRBV5-1 and TRBJ1-3; no definite D call. The germline V gene encodes CDR1 SGHRS and CDR2 YFSETQ. The CDR3 contains 15 residues. Trimming stripped 3 bases from V and 0 bases from J, with 10 bases between. CDR3 protein: CASSYGRFSGNTIYF. The CDR3 DNA follows: TGCGCCAGCAGCTATGGACGGTTCTCTGGAAACACCATATATTTT.

This clone was seen just once. The CDR3 protein is CASSRGLAGGLKNIQYF. CDR3 coding DNA: TGTGCCAGCAGCCGGGGACTAGCGGGAGGGCTAAAAAACATTCAGTACTTC. The chain is built from TRBV7-8 and TRBJ2-4, with TRBD2 identical over 16 bases. This CDR3 has 17 amino acids. The V gene's germline CDR1 is SGHVS and CDR2 FQNEAQ. The ends lost 5 bases at V and 4 bases at J; junction bases unmatched: 5.

This rearrangement joins TRBV7-2 to TRBJ2-1, with a possible D match to TRBD2 (6 bases). Germline CDR1 is SGHTA and CDR2 is FQGNSA. The CDR3 sequence is 14 residues long. Trimming shortened V by 2 bases and J by 8 bases, and 13 bases separated the two germline ends. DNA of the CDR3: TGTGCCAGCAGCTTACTCGCGGGAACTTATGAGCAGTTCTTC. Protein product: CASSLLAGTYEQFF.

The chain joins TRBV6-1 to TRBJ1-4; 8 nucleotides align to TRBD1. Germline CDR1 MNHNS, CDR2 SASEGT. Trimming took 4 bases from V and 6 from J; bases not matched to a gene: 10. CDR3 length: 16 amino acids. The CDR3 sequence: CASSGGQGAEDEKLFF. The DNA of the CDR3 is TGTGCCAGCAGTGGGGGTCAGGGGGCAGAGGATGAAAAACTGTTTTTT.

In its sample, this clone was seen a few times. The rearrangement joins TRBV6-6 to TRBJ2-7; no firm D call. CDR1 and CDR2 (germline): MNHNY, SVGAGI (reference sequence). The CDR3 runs to 11 residues. Trimming removed 8 bases from V and 2 bases from J, with 7 bases in between. CDR3 sequence reads: CASGSAYEQYF. The CDR3 DNA reads as TGTGCCAGCGGGTCCGCCTACGAGCAGTACTTC.

The chain joins TRBV7-2 to TRBJ2-5; a possible D gene is TRBD2 (5 bases). The DNA end lines up better with TRBJ2-7; the J call may be wrong. This CDR3 has 15 residues. In germline, CDR1 is SGHTA, CDR2 FQGNSA. CDR3 loop: CASSLVTLASYEQYF. The DNA for the CDR3 is TGTGCCAGCAGCTTAGTTACCCTAGCTTCCTACGAGCAGTACTTC.

The chain combines TRBV5-4 with TRBJ2-1; 7 bases line up with TRBD2. V lost 0 bases to trimming and J lost 4 bases; unmatched junction nucleotides: 4. The CDR3 totals 15 residues. Germline lookup yields CDR1 SGHNT and CDR2 YYREEE (reference sequence). Here the CDR3 reads CASSLGTRYYNEQFF. The CDR3 coding sequence is TGTGCCAGCAGCTTGGGGACTAGGTATTACAATGAGCAGTTCTTC.

This chain uses TRBV7-9 with TRBJ2-7; 9 positions match TRBD1. V gave up 5 bases and J gave up 7 bases; unmatched junction bases: 15. CDR3 length equals 16 residues. Per the germline V gene, CDR1 is SEHNR and CDR2 is FQNEAQ (reference sequence). The CDR3 bases are TGTGCCAGCAGCCGCACTGGGACAGGGAATTGGAGGGAGCAGTACTTC. Encoded protein: CASSRTGTGNWREQYF.

This chain uses TRBV11-3 with TRBJ2-1; D tentatively reads TRBD1 or TRBD2 (5 bases each). Trimming stripped 3 bases from V and 0 bases from J, with 12 bases between. CDR3 size: 16 residues. CDR1 and CDR2 (germline): SGHNT, YENEEA. The CDR3 loop is CASSFEGSSSYNEQFF. DNA of the CDR3: TGTGCCAGCAGCTTTGAGGGGTCAAGCTCCTACAATGAGCAGTTCTTC.

The CDR3 bases are TGTGCCAGCCTTCGCGGGGGCGGGCGGGTCAATCAGCCCCAGCATTTT. It yields the protein CASLRGGGRVNQPQHF. The V call is TRBV19, the J call TRBJ1-5; D possibly corresponds to TRBD1 (6 bases). There are 16 residues in the CDR3. Trimming took off 9 bases at V and 3 bases at J, with 21 bases between the two ends. Per germline, CDR1 LNHDA and CDR2 SQIVND (reference sequence).

A note on this clone: At one end the junction does not follow the germline gene, possibly because of a read error. The V call is TRBV6-1, the J call TRBJ2-1, with 7 bases fitting TRBD2. The CDR3 sequence is 13 residues long. Germline V gene sequence: CDR1 MNHNS, CDR2 SASEGT. CDR3 bases: TGTGCCAGTAGTGGTTGGGGAGGGAATGAGCAGTTCTTC. Its protein is CASSGWGGNEQFF.